What follows are 22 T cell receptor beta chains derived from one specimen sequenced in a study of chemoradiotherapy in HPV16-positive cancers. Sequencing used immunoSEQ multiplex PCR; TCRdb keeps in-frame clones, though not all of them. The sample has about 24,000 clones, roughly nine tenths seen once. Here the sequenced sample was blood, taken from a patient who underwent chemoradiotherapy. These receptors were obtained from a human donor with HPV-associated anogenital cancer.

This sequence joins TRBV25-1 and TRBJ1-2; D is possibly TRBD1 (6 bases). This CDR3 has 13 amino acids. CDR1 is MGHDK, CDR2 SYGVNS, per germline. V was trimmed by 8 bases and J by 8 bases, leaving 18 bases between them. The CDR3 loop reads CASSEGDIRGYTF. The DNA for the CDR3 is TGTGCCAGCTCAGAAGGGGACATAAGGGGCTACACCTTC.

This chain connects TRBV12-5 to TRBJ1-1, with 10 nucleotides matching TRBD1. The junction had 20 bases not matched to a gene; V was cut back by 2 bases and J by 5 bases. CDR1 and CDR2 from the germline V gene are LGHNT and FRNRAP. This CDR3 contains 20 residues. For the CDR3, the DNA is TGTGCTAGTGGTTTGAGGGTTACCGGGACAGGGGAATCGGTGGGAACTGAAGCTTTCTTT. This sequence encodes CASGLRVTGTGESVGTEAFF.

This sequence joins TRBV7-2 and TRBJ2-5; D may be TRBD2 (6 bases). There are 14 residues in the CDR3. Germline CDR1 and CDR2: SGHTA and FQGNSA. V lost 1 base and J lost 5, with 11 bases in between. The CDR3 nucleotides are TGTGCCAGCAGCTTAGGGGTAGGGAGGGAGACCCAGTACTTC. Translation: CASSLGVGRETQYF.

This rearrangement joins TRBV5-4 to TRBJ2-3, with a tentative D call TRBD2 (6 bases). Germline V gene lookup returns CDR1 SGHNT and CDR2 YYREEE (reference sequence). V lost 0 bases to trimming and J lost 4 bases, with 12 bases between them. This CDR3 is 15 amino acids long. The CDR3 loop is CASSLAGPGADTQYF. Here the CDR3 DNA reads TGTGCCAGCAGCTTGGCGGGGCCGGGGGCAGATACGCAGTATTTT.

The chain combines TRBV6-1 with TRBJ1-3; 9 nucleotides agree with TRBD1. The length of the CDR3 is 14 residues. Germline CDR1 MNHNS, CDR2 SASEGT. V shed 6 bases and J 2 bases; nucleotides not matched to a gene: 2. The CDR3, as DNA: TGTGCCAGCAGGAGGGACAGGGCTGGAAACACCATATATTTT. Amino acid sequence: CASRRDRAGNTIYF.

The chain has TRBV15 and TRBJ1-5, with 7 bases lining up with TRBD1. The CDR3 covers 16 residues. Germline V gene lookup returns CDR1 LNHNV and CDR2 YYDKDF (reference sequence). V dropped 0 bases and J dropped 4; count of bases not matched to a gene: 6. CDR3 in DNA: TGTGCCACCAGCAGAGACAGGGGGACAGAAAATCAGCCCCAGCATTTT. Its protein is CATSRDRGTENQPQHF. Drawing the rest from reference TRBV15 and TRBJ1-5, the complete variable domain is DAMVIQNPRYQVTQFGKPVTLSCSQTLNHNVMYWYQQKSSQAPKLLFHYYDKDFNNEADTPDNFQSRRPNTSFCFLDIRSPGLGDTAMYLCATSRDRGTENQPQHFGDGTRLSIL.

The CDR3 nucleotides are TGTGCCAGCAGGACCCCTGGAAACACCATATATTTT. Translated, it gives CASRTPGNTIYF. V usage is TRBV6-5 and J usage is TRBJ1-3; D remains ambiguous. V gave up 6 bases and J gave up 2 bases, with 5 bases separating them. CDR3 length equals 12 residues. Germline-derived CDR1 and CDR2 are MNHEY and SVGAGI.

The chain joins TRBV18 to TRBJ1-6, with D unresolved. This CDR3 contains 15 residues. Deletions cut 3 bases from V and 0 bases from J, with 6 bases between. The V gene's germline CDR1 is KGHSH and CDR2 LQKENI. CDR3 sequence (DNA): TGTGCCAGCTCACCCGGAGGCTCCTATAATTCACCCCTCCACTTT. Its translation: CASSPGGSYNSPLHF.

The gene calls are TRBV6-1 and TRBJ1-5, with 8 nucleotides matching TRBD1. J gave up 3 bases and V 6 bases, and 7 bases lay outside the gene matches. Germline V gene lookup returns CDR1 MNHNS and CDR2 SASEGT. The CDR3 runs to 15 residues. This CDR3 is CASSLGTGYNQPQHF. The CDR3 DNA reads as TGTGCCAGCAGCCTCGGGACAGGCTACAATCAGCCCCAGCATTTT.

The chain is built from TRBV7-9 and TRBJ2-2, with TRBD1 matching 9 bases. The V and J ends lost 4 bases and 5 bases, in that order; junction bases with no gene match: 5. CDR1 and CDR2 (germline): SEHNR, FQNEAQ (reference sequence). The CDR3 sequence is 15 residues long. The CDR3 coding sequence is TGTGCCAGCAGCTCCGGGACAGGGTTTACCGGGGAGCTGTTTTTT. Protein: CASSSGTGFTGELFF.

The chain combines TRBV4-1 with TRBJ1-2; D perhaps matches TRBD1 (5 bases). Per the germline V gene, CDR1 is MGHRA and CDR2 is YSYEKL. This CDR3 region has 12 residues. The V gene lost 3 bases and the J gene lost 7 bases, with 9 bases spanning the gap. The CDR3 nucleotides read TGCGCCAGCAGCCATGCAGGGTTTGGCTACACCTTC. This sequence encodes CASSHAGFGYTF.

The rearrangement links TRBV9 to TRBJ2-5, with TRBD1 identical over 8 bases. This CDR3 has 15 amino acids. Germline CDR1 and CDR2: SGDLS and YYNGEE. V lost 4 bases, J lost 5 bases, and 10 bases stayed unmatched. The CDR3 loop is CASSPTGGKMETQYF. DNA of the CDR3: TGTGCCAGCAGCCCTACAGGGGGTAAAATGGAGACCCAGTACTTC.

The J gene is TRBJ2-7, the V gene TRBV7-8; perhaps TRBD2 as D (5 bases). Germline CDR1 is SGHVS and CDR2 is FQNEAQ. There are 12 residues in the CDR3. With 4 bases removed from V and 3 bases from J, the gap between germline ends came to 7 bases. CDR3 DNA sequence: TGTGCCAGCAGCTACGGGGACTACGAGCAGTACTTC. It encodes CASSYGDYEQYF.

This chain uses TRBV7-2 with TRBJ2-5, with unresolved D. The V gene lost 5 bases and the J gene lost 4 bases, with 11 bases spanning the gap. The CDR3 has 13 amino acids. Germline V gene lookup returns CDR1 SGHTA and CDR2 FQGNSA. CDR3 loop: CASSHRLGETQYF. CDR3 in DNA: TGTGCCAGCAGCCACCGACTGGGAGAGACCCAGTACTTC.

The chain recombines TRBV9 with TRBJ2-1, with TRBD2 identical over 13 bases. Germline V lookup: CDR1 SGDLS, CDR2 YYNGEE. The length of the CDR3 is 19 residues. Trimming removed 0 bases from V and 3 bases from J; junction bases left unmatched: 9. The CDR3 DNA reads as TGTGCCAGCAGCGTAGTTGAGACTAGCGGGAGGTTGCGCTACAATGAGCAGTTCTTC. Translation gives CASSVVETSGRLRYNEQFF.

The chain links TRBV4-1 to TRBJ1-1, with 8 bases lining up with TRBD1. CDR1 is MGHRA and CDR2 is YSYEKL in the germline V gene. The V segment lost 4 bases and the J segment 1 base; nucleotides outside the gene matches: 5. The CDR3 runs to 15 residues. The CDR3 region has the DNA TGCGCCAGCAGCCCTGGACAGGGTAGGAACACTGAAGCTTTCTTT. It encodes CASSPGQGRNTEAFF.

V is TRBV5-8 and J is TRBJ2-6; D not certain. From germline, CDR1 is SGHTS and CDR2 YDEGEE. The CDR3 runs 14 residues. The V gene lost 4 bases and the J gene lost 4 bases, with 9 bases spanning the gap. The DNA of the CDR3 is TGTGCCAGCAGCCATCAGGTCGGGGCCAACGTCCTGACTTTC. Translation: CASSHQVGANVLTF.

J is TRBJ1-4 and V is TRBV10-1; maybe TRBD1 (5 bases). Germline CDR1 reads WNHNN; CDR2 reads SYGVQD (reference sequence). CDR3 length equals 16 residues. Trimming took 2 bases from V and 6 from J, leaving 16 bases between them. CDR3 sequence (DNA): TGCGCCAGCAGTGAGGAAGGGACGGGAGGGGATGAAAAACTGTTTTTT. Its translation: CASSEEGTGGDEKLFF.

This chain connects TRBV7-2 to TRBJ2-1; 7 nucleotides agree with TRBD2. The CDR3 is made up of 17 amino acids. J was trimmed by 5 bases and V by 5 bases; bases with no gene match: 15. The germline V gene encodes CDR1 SGHTA and CDR2 FQGNSA. As DNA, the CDR3 is TGTGCCAGCAGCAATCCCTTTTGGGGGAGGGAGGACAATGAGCAGTTCTTC. Its protein product is CASSNPFWGREDNEQFF.

This chain's CDR3 is CASSQGTGAGELFF. DNA for the CDR3: TGCGCCAGCAGCCAGGGGACAGGGGCCGGGGAGCTGTTTTTT. This chain joins TRBV4-3 and TRBJ2-2, with 10 bases aligning to TRBD1. The CDR3 extends over 14 amino acids. Germline V gene sequence: CDR1 LGHNA, CDR2 YSLEER. The junction had 1 base not matched to a gene; V was cut back by 3 bases and J by 6 bases.

The chain couples TRBV6-5 to TRBJ2-7, with D possibly TRBD1 on 5 matching bases. CDR1 and CDR2 (germline): MNHEY, SVGAGI. Trimming took off 7 bases at V and 7 bases at J, with 20 bases between the two ends. This CDR3 is built from 14 residues. CDR3 loop: CASIKAGRSGEQYF. CDR3 coding DNA: TGTGCCAGCATCAAAGCAGGGCGCTCCGGTGAGCAGTACTTC.

As to this clone: Other DNA variants within this sample encode the same CDR3. CDR3 coding DNA: TGTGCCAGCAGTGGCGGGGGGCGAAACTATGGCTACACCTTC. Protein product: CASSGGGRNYGYTF. This chain uses TRBV28 with TRBJ1-2, with a weak D call TRBD1 (6 bases). Trimming removed 5 bases at V and 2 bases at J, with 12 bases between. The CDR3 is 14 residues long. CDR1 and CDR2 from the germline V gene are MDHEN and SYDVKM.